These T cell receptor beta chains were read from a single sample in a study of blood T cell repertoires in COVID-19. Measured with immunoSEQ multiplex PCR; TCRdb has only the in-frame clones, and not every one. Of 140,000 to 150,000 clones listed, more than 75% are singletons. Sequencing was done on a sample of peripheral blood. These receptors originate from a man between 60 and 75 years old with acute or convalescent COVID-19. CDR3s include the opening cysteine and the closing phenylalanine or tryptophan. The D gene is left open where the match is weak. Size is omitted from some rows. Given values are once, few, many or a class for expanded clones.

>few|TRBV3-1/TRBV3-2|NA|TRBJ2-2
CASSQGRNTGELFF
TGTGCCAGCAGCCAAGGGAGGAACACCGGGGAGCTGTTTTTT
>NA|TRBV4-2|TRBD2|TRBJ2-3
CASSGLAVTDTQYF
TGTGCCAGCAGCGGACTAGCGGTTACAGATACGCAGTATTTT
>NA|TRBV6-1|TRBD1|TRBJ2-7
CASSEALGTGGYEQYF
TGTGCCAGCAGTGAAGCGCTTGGGACAGGGGGCTACGAGCAGTACTTC
>NA|TRBV5-6|TRBD2|TRBJ2-3
CASSLDLLAGGIVTQYF
TGTGCCAGCAGCTTGGATCTCCTAGCGGGGGGTATCGTCACGCAGTATTTT
>NA|TRBV5-4|NA|TRBJ2-3
CASSRGSGRGVDTQYF
TGTGCCAGCAGCCGGGGATCCGGGAGAGGGGTAGATACGCAGTATTTT
>NA|TRBV6-6|NA|TRBJ1-2
CASSYKTGYYGYTF
TGTGCCAGCAGTTACAAAACAGGATACTATGGCTACACCTTC
>NA|TRBV27|TRBD1|TRBJ2-7
CASSHRGLLYEQYF
TGTGCCAGCAGTCACAGGGGCCTACTGTACGAGCAGTACTTC
>NA|TRBV10-3|NA|TRBJ2-1
CAISDGSRGPNEQFF
TGTGCCATCAGTGACGGGAGTCGTGGGCCCAATGAGCAGTTCTTC
>once|TRBV18|TRBD1|TRBJ2-5
CASSLGQGAAETQYF
TGTGCCAGCTCACTTGGACAGGGTGCCGCCGAGACCCAGTACTTC
>NA|TRBV28|TRBD1|TRBJ2-5
CASSRSYRGPQETQYF
TGTGCCAGCAGTAGATCATACAGGGGGCCCCAAGAGACCCAGTACTTC
>NA|TRBV19|TRBD1|TRBJ1-3
CATSDRAGNTIYF
TGTGCCACCTCCGACAGGGCCGGAAACACCATATATTTT
>NA|TRBV7-9|TRBD1|TRBJ1-4
CASSLRDSATNEKLFF
TGTGCCAGCAGCTTAAGGGACAGTGCAACTAATGAAAAACTGTTTTTT
>NA|TRBV19|TRBD2|TRBJ2-3
CASTEAGVTDTQYF
TGTGCCAGTACGGAGGCGGGAGTAACAGATACGCAGTATTTT
>NA|TRBV18|TRBD1|TRBJ2-7
CASSPRQGAGEQYF
TGTGCCAGCTCACCACGACAGGGGGCAGGAGAGCAGTACTTC
>NA|TRBV4-2|TRBD1|TRBJ1-2
CASSSTWGGTDLYGYTF
TGTGCCAGCAGTTCCACTTGGGGCGGGACAGACCTCTATGGCTACACCTTC
>NA|TRBV28|TRBD2|TRBJ2-1
CASSQLAGTRSTRDNEQFF
TGTGCCAGCAGTCAACTAGCGGGAACGAGATCTACACGGGACAATGAGCAGTTCTTC
>few|TRBV5-8|NA|TRBJ1-2
CASSSGRAGYTF
TGTGCCAGCAGCTCCGGCAGGGCCGGCTACACCTTC
>NA|TRBV2|TRBD1|TRBJ2-2
CASGTDRVTGELFF
TGTGCCAGCGGAACGGACAGGGTCACCGGGGAGCTGTTTTTT
>NA|TRBV5-6|TRBD2|TRBJ2-1
CASSLAGLAIDEQFF
TGTGCCAGCAGCCTCGCCGGACTAGCTATCGATGAGCAGTTCTTC
>NA|TRBV28|NA|TRBJ1-2
CASSLGGVNYGYTF
TGTGCCAGCAGTTTAGGGGGCGTCAACTATGGCTACACCTTC
>NA|TRBV5-1|NA|TRBJ2-1
CASSLIPQEHSYNEQFF
TGCGCCAGCAGCTTGATTCCTCAGGAACACTCCTACAATGAGCAGTTCTTC
>once|TRBV27|NA|TRBJ2-1
CASSLRVRGADYNEQFF
TGTGCCAGCAGTTTACGCGTCCGCGGGGCGGATTACAATGAGCAGTTCTTC
>once|TRBV21-1|NA|TRBJ2-5
CASSARAGQETQYF
TGTGCCAGCAGCGCCCGAGCGGGCCAAGAGACCCAGTACTTC
>NA|TRBV4-1|NA|TRBJ1-5
CASSQVFGGGQPQHF
TGCGCCAGCAGCCAAGTATTCGGGGGTGGGCAGCCCCAGCATTTT
>once|TRBV6-5|TRBD1|TRBJ1-5
CASTNDRGVSQPQHF
TGTGCCAGCACAAACGACAGGGGGGTAAGTCAGCCCCAGCATTTT
>once|TRBV5-1|TRBD2|TRBJ2-7
CASSLLAGGDDEQYF
TGCGCCAGCAGTCTACTAGCGGGAGGGGACGACGAGCAGTACTTC
>NA|TRBV9|TRBD2|TRBJ2-7
CASRDPGLAGYWINYEQYF
TGTGCCAGCAGAGATCCGGGACTAGCGGGATACTGGATAAATTACGAGCAGTACTTC
>few|TRBV7-2|NA|TRBJ2-3
CASSLAGADTQYF
TGTGCCAGCAGCTTAGCAGGGGCAGATACGCAGTATTTT
>NA|TRBV13|NA|TRBJ2-7
CASSAGLAEQYF
TGTGCCAGCAGCGCGGGACTTGCTGAGCAGTACTTC
>NA|TRBV5-1|TRBD1|TRBJ1-6
CASRTGQGNSPLHF
TGCGCCAGCAGAACAGGACAGGGTAATTCACCCCTCCACTTT
>NA|TRBV6-1|NA|TRBJ1-2
CASSATPQAANYGYTF
TGTGCCAGCAGTGCAACCCCACAGGCTGCTAACTATGGCTACACCTTC
>many|TRBV4-1|NA|TRBJ2-5
CASSQVYGEETQYF
TGCGCCAGCAGCCAAGTATATGGAGAAGAGACCCAGTACTTC
>NA|TRBV12-3/TRBV12-4|NA|TRBJ2-5
CASSGGKSETQYF
TGTGCCAGCAGTGGGGGGAAGTCGGAGACCCAGTACTTC
>NA|TRBV7-3|NA|TRBJ2-7
CASRGGTASSNTYEQYF
TGTGCCAGCAGGGGCGGGACGGCTTCTTCGAACACCTACGAGCAGTACTTC
>NA|TRBV20-1|TRBD2|TRBJ2-1
CSASLREGRGDNEQFF
TGCAGTGCTAGTTTGCGGGAGGGCCGTGGGGACAATGAGCAGTTCTTC
>many|TRBV19|NA|TRBJ1-5
CASSNQVPSQPQHF
TGTGCCAGTAGTAACCAAGTGCCGAGTCAGCCCCAGCATTTT
>NA|TRBV7-8|NA|TRBJ2-6
CANSFSQGSGANVLTF
TGTGCCAACAGCTTTTCACAGGGCTCTGGGGCCAACGTCCTGACTTTC
>NA|TRBV6-5|NA|TRBJ1-3
CASSFDNSGNTIYF
TGTGCCAGCAGTTTCGACAACTCTGGAAACACCATATATTTT
>NA|TRBV3-1/TRBV3-2|NA|TRBJ2-2
CASSRGGIGELFF
TGTGCCAGCAGTCGAGGGGGAATCGGGGAGCTGTTTTTT
>NA|TRBV3-1/TRBV3-2|TRBD1|TRBJ2-7
CASSHRPGTGFPYEQYF
TGTGCCAGCAGCCACCGTCCCGGGACAGGGTTTCCCTACGAGCAGTACTTC
>few|TRBV27|NA|TRBJ2-2
CATHREGTGELFF
TGTGCCACCCACAGGGAGGGCACCGGGGAGCTGTTTTTT
>NA|TRBV29-1|TRBD2|TRBJ2-5
CSVGLSMLAGGTETQYF
TGCAGCGTTGGACTCTCTATGCTAGCGGGAGGAACAGAGACCCAGTACTTC
>NA|TRBV19|TRBD1|TRBJ1-2
CASRPYRGLAGYTF
TGTGCCAGTAGACCATACAGGGGGCTAGCTGGCTACACCTTC
>few|TRBV30|NA|TRBJ1-1
CAWSSDRMAFF
TGTGCCTGGAGCTCCGACAGGATGGCTTTCTTT
>NA|TRBV27|NA|TRBJ1-1
CASSLGQGLTEAFF
TGTGCCAGCAGTTTAGGCCAGGGTCTCACTGAAGCTTTCTTT
>NA|TRBV2|TRBD2|TRBJ2-1
CASRGLAGELEQFF
TGTGCCAGCAGAGGACTAGCGGGAGAGCTTGAGCAGTTCTTC
>NA|TRBV7-6|TRBD2|TRBJ2-1
CASSFNPSGRSYNEQFF
TGTGCCAGCAGCTTTAACCCTAGCGGGAGGTCGTACAATGAGCAGTTCTTC
>NA|TRBV7-2|TRBD2|TRBJ2-7
CASSLGASGIYEQYF
TGTGCCAGCAGCTTAGGGGCTAGCGGGATCTACGAGCAGTACTTC
>NA|TRBV21-1|NA|TRBJ2-7
CASSKGGRLAGEYEQYF
TGTGCCAGCAGCAAAGGGGGGCGACTAGCGGGAGAGTACGAGCAGTACTTC
>NA|TRBV5-1|NA|TRBJ2-3
CASSSTSTDTQYF
TGCGCCAGCAGCTCGACTAGCACAGATACGCAGTATTTT
>few|TRBV12-3/TRBV12-4|NA|TRBJ1-4
CASSAGEKLFF
TGTGCCAGCAGTGCAGGTGAAAAACTGTTTTTT
>NA|TRBV5-6|NA|TRBJ2-1
CASSLAGGGHISSYNEQFF
TGTGCCAGCAGCTTGGCCGGTGGGGGCCATATCAGCTCCTACAATGAGCAGTTCTTC
>NA|TRBV19|NA|TRBJ2-1
CASSIGQDPYNEQFF
TGTGCCAGTAGTATTGGGCAGGATCCCTACAATGAGCAGTTCTTC
>NA|TRBV5-1|NA|TRBJ2-7
CASQVQRNYEQYF
TGCGCCTCGCAGGTCCAGCGGAATTACGAGCAGTACTTC
>NA|TRBV4-1|NA|TRBJ2-6
CASSPTETVSGANVLTF
TGCGCCAGCAGCCCAACTGAGACAGTCTCTGGGGCCAACGTCCTGACTTTC